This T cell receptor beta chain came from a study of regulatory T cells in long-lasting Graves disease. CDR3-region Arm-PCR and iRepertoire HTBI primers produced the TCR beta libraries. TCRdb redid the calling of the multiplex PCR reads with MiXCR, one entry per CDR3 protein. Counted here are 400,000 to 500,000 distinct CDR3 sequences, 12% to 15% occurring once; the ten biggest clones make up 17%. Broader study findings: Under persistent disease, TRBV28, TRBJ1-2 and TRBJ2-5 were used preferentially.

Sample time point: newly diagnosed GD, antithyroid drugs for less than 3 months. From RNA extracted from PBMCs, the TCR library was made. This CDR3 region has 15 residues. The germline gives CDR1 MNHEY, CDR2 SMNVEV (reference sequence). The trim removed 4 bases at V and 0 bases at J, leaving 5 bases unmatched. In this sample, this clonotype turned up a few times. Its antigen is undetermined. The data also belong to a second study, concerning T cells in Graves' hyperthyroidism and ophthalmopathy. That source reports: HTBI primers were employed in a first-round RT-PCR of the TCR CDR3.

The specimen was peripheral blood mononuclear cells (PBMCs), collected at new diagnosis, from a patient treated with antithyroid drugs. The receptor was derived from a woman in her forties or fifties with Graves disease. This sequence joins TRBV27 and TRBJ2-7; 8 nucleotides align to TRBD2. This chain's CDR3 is CASSSSGLSSYEQYF. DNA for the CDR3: TGTGCCAGCAGTTCTAGCGGGCTCAGCTCCTACGAGCAGTACTTC.